This TCR beta chain appears in the sequencing data of a study of T cell clusters in autoimmune cytopenias. TRB was amplified by touch-down multiplex PCR, primer pools A and B combined. TCRdb derives one entry per CDR3 protein from the multiplex PCR reads, leaving out DNA. Here the sample table reports about 6,800 distinct CDR3 sequences. Germline lookup yields CDR1 SGHNT and CDR2 YYREEE (reference sequence). The CDR3 sequence is 14 residues long. General study points: The T cell clusters came from computational analysis alone and lack functional validation. TRB repertoire shifts in secondary cytopenia and chronic lymphocytic leukemia mostly reflected lymphoma, not autoimmunity. Exclusive TRB clusters were 2.5 to 3.5-fold more numerous in healthy donors than in active autoimmune hepatitis. No cluster-lack signature appeared between secondary cytopenia and chronic lymphocytic leukemia patients, apparently due to lymphoma masking.

As concerns this clonotype: Its antigen is unidentified.

TRB amplification used approximately 0.25 ug of peripheral blood genomic DNA. The sequence was collected from a human donor with an autoimmune cytopenia or autoimmune hepatitis (not recorded which). The V call is TRBV5-4, the J call TRBJ2-7; the TRBD2 assignment by TCRdb is unverifiable without DNA. Sequencing input: peripheral blood. CDR3 sequence reads: CASSLGMGDYEQYF.